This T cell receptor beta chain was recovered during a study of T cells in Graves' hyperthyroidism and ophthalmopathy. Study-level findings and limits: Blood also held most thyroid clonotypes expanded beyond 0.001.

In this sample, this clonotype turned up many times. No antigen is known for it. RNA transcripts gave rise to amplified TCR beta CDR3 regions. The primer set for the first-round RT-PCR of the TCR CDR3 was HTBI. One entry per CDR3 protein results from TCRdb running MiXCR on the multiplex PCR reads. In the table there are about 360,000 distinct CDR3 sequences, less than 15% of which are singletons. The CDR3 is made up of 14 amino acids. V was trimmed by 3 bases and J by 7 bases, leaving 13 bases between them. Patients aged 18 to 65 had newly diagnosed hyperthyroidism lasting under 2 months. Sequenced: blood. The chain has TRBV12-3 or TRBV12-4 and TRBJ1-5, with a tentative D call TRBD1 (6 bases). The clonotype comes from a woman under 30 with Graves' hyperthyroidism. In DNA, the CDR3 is TGTGCCAGCAGTTTCGGGGGGCGACGACAGCCCCAGCATTTT. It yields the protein CASSFGGRRQPQHF.